A selection of T cell receptor beta chains follows, all from one sample in a study of CD8 T cells in Susac syndrome. From the immunoSEQ multiplex PCR reads, TCRdb called clonotypes with MiXCR, one entry per CDR3 protein. The table lists about 250,000 distinct CDR3 sequences, around 95% of them singletons. Sample: CD4+ T cells from PBMCs. The receptors here all came from a human donor with multiple sclerosis. Each CDR3 is given without its conserved first and last residue. The D gene is left open where the match is weak.

d_gene | j_gene | v_gene | CDR3aa
- | TRBJ2-3 | TRBV29-1 | SHVASQITDTQY
- | TRBJ1-4 | TRBV12-3/TRBV12-4 | ASGRGSEKLF
TRBD1 | TRBJ2-5 | TRBV19 | ASSTLAGGETQY
TRBD2 | TRBJ2-2 | TRBV10-3 | AISDPGGTNTGELF
- | TRBJ1-2 | TRBV5-1 | ASRIPGDYYGYT
TRBD2 | TRBJ2-1 | TRBV15 | ATSSTLARSRSYNEQF
- | TRBJ2-1 | TRBV20-1 | SAHGNPAQF
TRBD1 | TRBJ2-3 | TRBV11-2 | ASSSFSGTGDGDTQY
TRBD1 | TRBJ1-1 | TRBV25-1 | ASLGTASEAF
TRBD2 | TRBJ2-3 | TRBV5-1 | ASIQRGPPDTQY
TRBD2 | TRBJ2-1 | TRBV24-1 | ATSDPVGRGRDEQF
- | TRBJ1-1 | TRBV6-1 | ASSERSTNTEAF
- | TRBJ2-1 | TRBV20-1 | SARRGGAYNEQF
- | TRBJ1-3 | TRBV9 | ASSNGRHEDTIY
TRBD1 | TRBJ2-7 | TRBV20-1 | SAFTGTGSYEQY
- | TRBJ1-1 | TRBV27 | ASSLSGFRGTEAF
- | TRBJ2-1 | TRBV7-8 | ASSFGRGEQF
TRBD1 | TRBJ1-4 | TRBV6-5 | ASSQGTGQGKLF
TRBD2 | TRBJ2-1 | TRBV7-3 | ASVRTSGTLNEQF
TRBD1 | TRBJ1-5 | TRBV6-1 | ASSRQGPGQPQH
TRBD2 | TRBJ2-3 | TRBV19 | ASSTRTSGWSTDTQY
- | TRBJ1-2 | TRBV12-3/TRBV12-4 | ASSFNRRVDGYT
TRBD1 | TRBJ2-2 | TRBV7-3 | ASSWNRDRAGELF